This T cell receptor beta chain was identified during a study of T cells in Graves' hyperthyroidism and ophthalmopathy. Study-level findings and limits: Most clonotypes expanded in thyroid above 0.001 were likewise present in blood.

For ophthalmopathy patients, the Clinical Activity Score was at least 3 and the NOSPECS grade at least 4; duration was under 3 months. Uncontrolled infection, other autoimmune disease, pregnancy or lactation barred patients from enrollment. Diagnoses used clinical symptoms, serum thyroxine and TRAb, thyroid ultrasound and orbital computed tomography. This clonotype was found many times. Its antigen is as yet unknown. CDR1 and CDR2 from the germline V gene are SEHNR and FQNEAQ (reference sequence). CDR3 length equals 16 residues. V was trimmed by 5 bases and J by 9 bases, leaving 26 bases between them. The TCR beta CDR3 regions underwent amplification using RNA transcripts as the source. HTBI primers were the set used in a first-round RT-PCR of the TCR CDR3. MiXCR was run by TCRdb on the multiplex PCR reads, yielding one entry per CDR3 protein. The profile covers about 600,000 distinct CDR3 sequences, with 12% to 15% appearing a single time and about 6.6% taken by the ten largest.

The chain combines TRBV7-9 with TRBJ2-7; possible D gene TRBD1, 6 bases. The clonotype originates from a woman aged 18-29 years with Graves' ophthalmopathy. Source material: blood. Here the CDR3 reads CASSQDPQGRSIGQYF. The DNA of the CDR3 is TGTGCCAGCAGCCAAGACCCACAGGGTAGGAGTATCGGGCAGTACTTC.